This TCR beta chain was recovered during a study of blood T cell repertoires in COVID-19. This table comes from immunoSEQ multiplex PCR, and its TCRdb copy is limited to in-frame clones, with some not included. The data hold over 100,000 clones, with around 89% observed a single time. The specimen sequenced was peripheral blood. The TCR sequence derives from a human donor in a cohort sampled during active COVID-19.

The CDR3 DNA reads TGTGCCAGCAGCTCAGAACACCCGTCACCCCTCCACTTT. Amino acid sequence: CASSSEHPSPLHF. The J gene is TRBJ1-6, the V gene TRBV5-4; D uncertain. V lost 3 bases to trimming and J lost 10 bases, with 11 bases between them. CDR3 length equals 13 residues. Germline V gene data show CDR1 as SGHNT and CDR2 as YYREEE (reference sequence).